The present T cell receptor beta chain was sequenced within a study of identical twins. CDR1 and CDR2 (germline): KGHSH, LQKENI. CDR3 size: 13 residues. J lost 12 bases, V lost 8 bases, and 16 bases had no gene match. TCRdb used MiXCR to reprocess the 5' RACE reads, holding one entry per CDR3 protein. The sample lists about 470,000 distinct CDR3 sequences, roughly 26% occurring once. The sample also formed part of further work on T cells expressing NK-cell markers.

The receptor was isolated from a woman younger than 35 in good health. This chain joins TRBV18 and TRBJ2-7; 7 nucleotides align to TRBD2. Input material: CD4+ T cells sorted from blood. The CDR3 DNA reads TGTGCCAGCCATGAGGATACTCGGGGGGTTGGGTACTTC. Translation gives CASHEDTRGVGYF.